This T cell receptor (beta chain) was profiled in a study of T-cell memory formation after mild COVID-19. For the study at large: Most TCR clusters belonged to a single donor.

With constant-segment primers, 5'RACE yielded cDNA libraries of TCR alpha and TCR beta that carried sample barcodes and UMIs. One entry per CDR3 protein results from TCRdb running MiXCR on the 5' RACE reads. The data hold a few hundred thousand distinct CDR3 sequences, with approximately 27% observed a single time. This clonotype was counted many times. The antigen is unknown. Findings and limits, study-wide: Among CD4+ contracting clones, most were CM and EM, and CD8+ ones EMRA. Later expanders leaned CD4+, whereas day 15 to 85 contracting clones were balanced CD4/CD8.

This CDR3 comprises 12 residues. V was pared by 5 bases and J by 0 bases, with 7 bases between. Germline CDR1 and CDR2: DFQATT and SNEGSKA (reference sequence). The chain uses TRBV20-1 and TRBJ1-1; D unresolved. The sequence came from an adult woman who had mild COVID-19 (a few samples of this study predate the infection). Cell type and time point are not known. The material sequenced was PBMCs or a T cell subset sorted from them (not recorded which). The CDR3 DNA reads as TGCAGTGCTCAACTTATGAACACTGAAGCTTTCTTT. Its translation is CSAQLMNTEAFF.